This TCR beta chain was sequenced for a study of blood T cell repertoires in COVID-19. Across the study: Samples taken during acute and convalescent COVID-19 were collected in the United States, Italy and Spain. PBMCs, B-cell-depleted T cells, or T cells provided the cDNA or gDNA that made up the material.

This CDR3 has 16 amino acids. After removal of 3 bases from V and 0 bases from J, the junction contained 5 bases not matched to a gene. CDR1 and CDR2 (germline): KGHSH, LQKENI. Only in-frame clones appear in the TCRdb table, and some are missing; sequencing was by immunoSEQ multiplex PCR. This sample has about 250,000 clones, with roughly 86% found just once. This clone has a count of ten or more. Sample: peripheral blood. This sequence was found in an elderly woman with COVID-19, enrolled during active disease. The chain links TRBV18 to TRBJ1-5; 7 bases agree with TRBD1. The CDR3 sequence: CASSPDRADSNQPQHF. CDR3 sequence (DNA): TGTGCCAGCTCACCCGACAGGGCGGATAGCAATCAGCCCCAGCATTTT.